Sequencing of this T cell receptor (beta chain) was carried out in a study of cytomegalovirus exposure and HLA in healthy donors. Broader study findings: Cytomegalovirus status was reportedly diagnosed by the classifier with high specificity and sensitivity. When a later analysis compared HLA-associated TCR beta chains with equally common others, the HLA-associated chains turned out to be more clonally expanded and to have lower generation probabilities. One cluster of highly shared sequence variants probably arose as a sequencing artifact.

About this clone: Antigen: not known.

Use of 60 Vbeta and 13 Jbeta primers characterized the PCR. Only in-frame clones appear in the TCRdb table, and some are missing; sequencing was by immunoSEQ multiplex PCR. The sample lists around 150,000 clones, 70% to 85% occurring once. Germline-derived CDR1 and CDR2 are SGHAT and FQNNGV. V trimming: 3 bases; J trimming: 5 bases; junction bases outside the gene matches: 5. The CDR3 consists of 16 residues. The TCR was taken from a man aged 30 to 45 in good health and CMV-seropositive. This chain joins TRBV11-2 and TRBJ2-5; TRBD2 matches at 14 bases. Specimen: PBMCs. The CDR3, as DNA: TGTGCCAGCAGCTTGGAGGGACTAGCGGGGGTGGAGACCCAGTACTTC. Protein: CASSLEGLAGVETQYF.